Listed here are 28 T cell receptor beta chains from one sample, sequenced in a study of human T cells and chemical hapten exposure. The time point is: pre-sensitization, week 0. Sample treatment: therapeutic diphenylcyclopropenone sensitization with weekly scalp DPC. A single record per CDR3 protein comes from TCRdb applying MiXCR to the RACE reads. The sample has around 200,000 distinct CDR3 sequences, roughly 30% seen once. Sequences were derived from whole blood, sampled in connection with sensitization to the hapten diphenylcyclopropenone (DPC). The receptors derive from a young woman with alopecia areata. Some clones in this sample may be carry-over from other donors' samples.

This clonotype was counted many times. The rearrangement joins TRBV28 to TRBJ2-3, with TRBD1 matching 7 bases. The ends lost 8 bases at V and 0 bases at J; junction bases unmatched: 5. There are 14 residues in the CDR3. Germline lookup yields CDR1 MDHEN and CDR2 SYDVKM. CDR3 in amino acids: CASSPGGSTDTQYF. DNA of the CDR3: TGTGCCAGCTCCCCAGGGGGTAGCACAGATACGCAGTATTTT.

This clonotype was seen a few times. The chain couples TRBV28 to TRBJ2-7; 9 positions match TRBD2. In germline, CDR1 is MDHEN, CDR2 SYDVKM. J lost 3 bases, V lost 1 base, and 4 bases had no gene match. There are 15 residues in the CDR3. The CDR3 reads CASSLSVAGDYEQYF. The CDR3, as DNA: TGTGCCAGCAGTTTATCGGTAGCGGGGGACTACGAGCAGTACTTC.

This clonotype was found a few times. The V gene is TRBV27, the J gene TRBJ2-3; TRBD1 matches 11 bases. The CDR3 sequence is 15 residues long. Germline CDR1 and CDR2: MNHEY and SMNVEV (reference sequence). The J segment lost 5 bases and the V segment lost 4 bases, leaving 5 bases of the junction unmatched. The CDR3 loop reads CASSSRTGGVDTQYF. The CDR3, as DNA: TGTGCCAGCAGTTCGCGGACAGGGGGCGTAGATACGCAGTATTTT.

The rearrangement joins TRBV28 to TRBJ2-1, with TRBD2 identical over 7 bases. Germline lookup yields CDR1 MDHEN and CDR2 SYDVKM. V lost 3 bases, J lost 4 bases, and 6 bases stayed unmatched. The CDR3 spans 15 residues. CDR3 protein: CASSFVGGTYNEQFF. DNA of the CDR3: TGTGCCAGCAGTTTCGTGGGGGGGACTTACAATGAGCAGTTCTTC.

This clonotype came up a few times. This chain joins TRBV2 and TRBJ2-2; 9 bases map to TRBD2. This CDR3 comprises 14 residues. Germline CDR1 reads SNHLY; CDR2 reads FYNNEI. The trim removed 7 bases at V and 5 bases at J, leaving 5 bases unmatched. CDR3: CASIRLAETGELFF. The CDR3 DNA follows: TGTGCCAGCATCAGACTAGCGGAGACCGGGGAGCTGTTTTTT.

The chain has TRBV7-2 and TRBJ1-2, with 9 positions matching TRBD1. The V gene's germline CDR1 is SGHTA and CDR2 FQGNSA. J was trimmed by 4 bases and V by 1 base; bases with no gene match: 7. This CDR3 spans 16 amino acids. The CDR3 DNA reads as TGTGCCAGCAGCTTAGACTGGGACAGGGCTTTCTATGGCTACACCTTC. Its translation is CASSLDWDRAFYGYTF.

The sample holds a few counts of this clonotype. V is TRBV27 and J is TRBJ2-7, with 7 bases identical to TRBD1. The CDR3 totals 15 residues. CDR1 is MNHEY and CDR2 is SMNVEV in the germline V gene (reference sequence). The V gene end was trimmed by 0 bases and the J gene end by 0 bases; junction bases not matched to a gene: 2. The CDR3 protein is CASSLSTGSSYEQYF. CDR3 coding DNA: TGTGCCAGCAGTTTATCGACAGGGAGCTCCTACGAGCAGTACTTC.

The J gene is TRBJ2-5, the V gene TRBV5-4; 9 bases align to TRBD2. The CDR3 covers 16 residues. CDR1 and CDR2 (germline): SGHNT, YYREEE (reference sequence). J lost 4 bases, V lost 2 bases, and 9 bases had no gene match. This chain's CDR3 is CASSFNRGLAAETQYF. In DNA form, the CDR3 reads TGTGCCAGCAGCTTCAATCGGGGACTAGCTGCAGAGACCCAGTACTTC.

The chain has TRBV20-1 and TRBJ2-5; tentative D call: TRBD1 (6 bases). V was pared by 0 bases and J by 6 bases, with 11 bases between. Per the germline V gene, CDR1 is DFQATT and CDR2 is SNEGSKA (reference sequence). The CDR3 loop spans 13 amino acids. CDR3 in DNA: TGCAGTGCTAGAGATAGCAGGGACAAGACCCAGTACTTC. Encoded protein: CSARDSRDKTQYF.

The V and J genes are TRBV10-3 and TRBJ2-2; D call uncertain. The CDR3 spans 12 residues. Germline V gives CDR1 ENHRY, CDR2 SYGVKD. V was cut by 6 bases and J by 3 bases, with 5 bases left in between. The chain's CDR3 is CAIREDTGELFF. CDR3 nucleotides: TGTGCCATCAGAGAAGACACCGGGGAGCTGTTTTTT.

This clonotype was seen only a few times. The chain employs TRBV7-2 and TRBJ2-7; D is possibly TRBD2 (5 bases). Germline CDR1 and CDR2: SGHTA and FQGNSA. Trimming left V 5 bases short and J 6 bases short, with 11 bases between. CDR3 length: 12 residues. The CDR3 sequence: CASSPRALEQYF. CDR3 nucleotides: TGTGCCAGCAGCCCGAGGGCGCTCGAGCAGTACTTC.

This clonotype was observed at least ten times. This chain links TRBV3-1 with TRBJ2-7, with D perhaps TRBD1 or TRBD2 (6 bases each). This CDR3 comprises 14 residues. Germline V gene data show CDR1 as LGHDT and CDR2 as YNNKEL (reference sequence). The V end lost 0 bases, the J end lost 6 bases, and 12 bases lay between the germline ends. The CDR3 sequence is CASSQDFGGREQYF. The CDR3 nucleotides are TGTGCCAGCAGCCAAGATTTTGGGGGGCGCGAGCAGTACTTC.

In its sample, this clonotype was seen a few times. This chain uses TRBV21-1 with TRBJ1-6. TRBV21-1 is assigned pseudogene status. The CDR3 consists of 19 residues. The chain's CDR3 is CASSKAREGTMAYNSPLHF. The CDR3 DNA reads TGTGCCAGCAGCAAAGCTCGAGAAGGAACCATGGCCTATAATTCACCCCTCCACTTT.

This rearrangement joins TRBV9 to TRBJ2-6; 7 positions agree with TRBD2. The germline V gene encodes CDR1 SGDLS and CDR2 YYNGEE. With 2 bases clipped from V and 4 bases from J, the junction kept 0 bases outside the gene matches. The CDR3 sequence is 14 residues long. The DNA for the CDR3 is TGTGCCAGCAGCGTGACTAGCGGGGCCAACGTCCTGACTTTC. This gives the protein CASSVTSGANVLTF.

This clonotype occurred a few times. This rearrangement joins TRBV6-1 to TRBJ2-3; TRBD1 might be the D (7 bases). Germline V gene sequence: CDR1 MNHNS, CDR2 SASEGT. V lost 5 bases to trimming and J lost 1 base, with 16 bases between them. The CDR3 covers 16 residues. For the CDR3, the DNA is TGTGCCAGCAGTAGGGGGAGGACAGGTGGCACAGATACGCAGTATTTT. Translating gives CASSRGRTGGTDTQYF.

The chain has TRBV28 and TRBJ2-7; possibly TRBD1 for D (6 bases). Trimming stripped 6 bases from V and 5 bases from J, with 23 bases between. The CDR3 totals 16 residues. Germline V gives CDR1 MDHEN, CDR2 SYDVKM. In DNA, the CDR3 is TGTGCCAGCAGCTTCATCGAATACAGGGAGACCCACGAGCAGTACTTC. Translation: CASSFIEYRETHEQYF.

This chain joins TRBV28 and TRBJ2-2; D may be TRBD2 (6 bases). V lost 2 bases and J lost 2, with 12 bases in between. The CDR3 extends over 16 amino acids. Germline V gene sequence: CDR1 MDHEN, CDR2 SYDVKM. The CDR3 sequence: CASSLGIGGNTGELFF. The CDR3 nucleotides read TGTGCCAGCAGTTTAGGGATCGGGGGAAACACCGGGGAGCTGTTTTTT.

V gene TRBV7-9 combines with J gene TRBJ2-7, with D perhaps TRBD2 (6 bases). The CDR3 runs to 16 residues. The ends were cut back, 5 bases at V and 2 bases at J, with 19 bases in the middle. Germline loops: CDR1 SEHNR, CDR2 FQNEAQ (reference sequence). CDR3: CASSPSTGTGTYEQYF. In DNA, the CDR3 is TGTGCCAGCAGCCCTTCTACCGGGACTGGTACCTACGAGCAGTACTTC.

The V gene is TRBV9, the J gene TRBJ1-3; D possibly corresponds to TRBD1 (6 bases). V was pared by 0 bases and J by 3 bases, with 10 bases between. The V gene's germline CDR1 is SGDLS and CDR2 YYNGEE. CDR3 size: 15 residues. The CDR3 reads CASSVGTVDGNTIYF. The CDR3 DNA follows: TGTGCCAGCAGCGTAGGGACAGTCGATGGAAACACCATATATTTT.

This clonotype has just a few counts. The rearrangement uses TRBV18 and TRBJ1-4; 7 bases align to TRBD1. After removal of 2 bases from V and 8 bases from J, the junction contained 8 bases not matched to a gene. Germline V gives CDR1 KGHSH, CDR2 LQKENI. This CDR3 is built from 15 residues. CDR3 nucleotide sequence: TGTGCCAGCTCACCAAAGGAGGGGGCGCGAGAAAAACTGTTTTTT. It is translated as CASSPKEGAREKLFF.

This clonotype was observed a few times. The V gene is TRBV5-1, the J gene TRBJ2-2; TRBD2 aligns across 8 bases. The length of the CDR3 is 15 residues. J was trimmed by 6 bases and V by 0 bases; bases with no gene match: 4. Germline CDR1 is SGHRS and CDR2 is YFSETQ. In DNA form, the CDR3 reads TGCGCCAGCAGCTTGGCCAGCGGGAGCGCCGGGGAGCTGTTTTTT. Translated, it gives CASSLASGSAGELFF. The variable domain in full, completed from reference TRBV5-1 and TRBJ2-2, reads KAGVTQTPRYLIKTRGQQVTLSCSPISGHRSVSWYQQTPGQGLQFLFEYFSETQRNKGNFPGRFSGRQFSNSRSEMNVSTLELGDSALYLCASSLASGSAGELFFGEGSRLTVL.

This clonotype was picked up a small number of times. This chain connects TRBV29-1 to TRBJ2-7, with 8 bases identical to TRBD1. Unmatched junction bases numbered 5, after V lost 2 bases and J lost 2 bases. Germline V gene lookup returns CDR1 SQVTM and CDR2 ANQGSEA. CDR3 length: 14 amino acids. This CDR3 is CSVEIGQGPYEQYF. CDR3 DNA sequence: TGCAGCGTTGAAATAGGACAGGGCCCCTACGAGCAGTACTTC.

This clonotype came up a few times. The CDR3 bases are TGTGCCAGCAGCTTAACAGGATCGGAGGGGCAGGGGGGAAACTATGGCTACACCTTC. It specifies CASSLTGSEGQGGNYGYTF. The gene calls are TRBV7-3 and TRBJ1-2, with 7 bases that match TRBD1. This CDR3 has 19 residues. CDR1 is SGHTA and CDR2 is FQGTGA in the germline V gene. Unmatched junction bases numbered 15, after V lost 0 bases and J lost 2 bases.

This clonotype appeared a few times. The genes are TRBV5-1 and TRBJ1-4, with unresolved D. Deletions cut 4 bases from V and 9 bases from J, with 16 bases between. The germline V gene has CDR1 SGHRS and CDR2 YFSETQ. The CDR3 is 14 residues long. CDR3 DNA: TGCGCCAGCAGCCCCCCGGCGGATTCTCAAAAACTGTTTTTT. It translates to CASSPPADSQKLFF.

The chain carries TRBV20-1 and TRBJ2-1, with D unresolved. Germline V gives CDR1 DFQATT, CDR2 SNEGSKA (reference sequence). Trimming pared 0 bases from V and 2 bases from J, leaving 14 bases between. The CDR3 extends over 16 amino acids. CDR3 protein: CSARDLNSQPYNEQFF. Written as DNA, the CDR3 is TGCAGTGCTAGAGATCTTAACAGCCAACCCTACAATGAGCAGTTCTTC.

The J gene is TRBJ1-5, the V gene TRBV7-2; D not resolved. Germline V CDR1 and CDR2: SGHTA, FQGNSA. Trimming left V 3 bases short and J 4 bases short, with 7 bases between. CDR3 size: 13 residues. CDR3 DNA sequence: TGTGCCAGCAGCTTTGGTGATAATCAGCCCCAGCATTTT. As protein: CASSFGDNQPQHF.

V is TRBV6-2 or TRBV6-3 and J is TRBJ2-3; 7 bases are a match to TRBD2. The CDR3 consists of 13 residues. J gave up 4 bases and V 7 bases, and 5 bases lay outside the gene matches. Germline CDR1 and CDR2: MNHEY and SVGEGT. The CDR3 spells CASTLAGSDTQYF. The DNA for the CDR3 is TGTGCCAGCACCTTAGCGGGTTCAGATACGCAGTATTTT.

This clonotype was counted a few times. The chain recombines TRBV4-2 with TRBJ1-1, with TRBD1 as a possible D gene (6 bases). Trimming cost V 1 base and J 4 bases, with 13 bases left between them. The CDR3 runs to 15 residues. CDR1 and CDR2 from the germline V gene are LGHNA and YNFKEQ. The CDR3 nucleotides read TGTGCCAGCAGCCAAGCTAGCCAGGGGACCACTGAAGCTTTCTTT. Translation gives CASSQASQGTTEAFF.